The clone carrying this T cell receptor (beta chain) was observed many times. The antigen remains undetermined. For bulk TCR libraries, previously described methods and listed TCR primers were used. Each CDR3 protein gets one entry after TCRdb re-called the PCR reads with MiXCR. The repertoire has more than 450,000 distinct CDR3 sequences, over 20% of them found once; the top ten carry about 0.8%. The data were taken from a study of molecular identifiers for immune sequencing clone quantification. Overall study results and limits: One cell's worth of spiked Jurkat TCR RNA was reportedly detectable among about a million naive cells.

Naive CD8 libraries were made from 20,000 to 1,000,000 sorted cells, and they used 10%, 30% or 50% RNA. Researchers sorted naive CD8 T cells as cells that were CD8+CD4-CCR7+CD45RA+. The V gene's germline CDR1 is GTSNPN and CDR2 SVGIG (reference sequence). This CDR3 is 17 amino acids long. Trimming removed 2 bases from V and 7 bases from J, with 24 bases in between. The genes are TRBV30 and TRBJ1-5, with D tentatively TRBD1 (5 bases). The sequenced sample was naive CD8+ T cells from blood, with Jurkat cell RNA spiked in. Subset noted: FACS-sorted CD8+CD4-CCR7+CD45RA+ naive T cells. The source of this sequence is a human donor in good health. Some libraries in this study had Jurkat cell RNA spiked in. The CDR3 DNA follows: TGTGCCTGGAGTCACGGCCAGGGAGTTCACGGGAAGCAGCCCCAGCATTTT. Translated: CAWSHGQGVHGKQPQHF.